The 7 T cell receptor beta chains presented below share a single source sample, sequenced in a study of cytomegalovirus exposure and HLA in healthy donors (dated by TCRdb to the late 2010s). The library was generated by the immunoSEQ multiplex PCR assay. The immuneACCESS repertoire file appears here via TCRdb, limited to in-frame rearrangements. These files lack a portion of the clones; in checked studies, under half of the deficit traces to unresolved V genes, and the cause of the others is not known. The sample has more than 45,000 clones on record, 85% to 90% of them singletons. Around 16% of the sample belongs to the ten largest clones. The specimen was PBMCs. These receptors all stem from a young woman in good health and CMV-seronegative.

The chain uses TRBV5-6 and TRBJ2-7, with TRBD1 matching over 7 bases. V shed 5 bases, J shed 6 bases, and the junction held 8 bases outside the gene matches. The CDR3 sequence is 13 residues long. CDR1 and CDR2 from the germline V gene are SGHDT and YYEEEE. CDR3 residues: CASSSGQEVEQYF. DNA of the CDR3: TGTGCCAGCAGTTCCGGACAGGAGGTCGAGCAGTACTTC.

V and J are TRBV6-1 and TRBJ2-1; possibly TRBD1 for D (6 bases). The germline gives CDR1 MNHNS, CDR2 SASEGT. V was shortened by 4 bases and J by 5 bases, with 15 bases between the two germline ends. This CDR3 is built from 15 residues. DNA for the CDR3: TGTGCCAGCAGTGGATTCGGGACAACCAACAATGAGCAGTTCTTC. Translation gives CASSGFGTTNNEQFF.

The chain recombines TRBV29-1 with TRBJ2-1, with a weak D call TRBD1 (6 bases). V was cut by 1 base and J by 5 bases, with 12 bases left in between. The germline gives CDR1 SQVTM, CDR2 ANQGSEA. The CDR3 contains 14 residues. For the CDR3, the DNA is TGCAGCGTTGAAGGGGACACGAGGAACAATGAGCAGTTCTTC. It specifies CSVEGDTRNNEQFF.

The CDR3 here is CASRPTSGGDTGELFF. CDR3 coding DNA: TGCGCCAGCAGACCGACTAGCGGGGGGGACACCGGGGAGCTGTTTTTT. The chain carries TRBV5-1 and TRBJ2-2, with 14 bases identical to TRBD2. Trimming removed 5 bases from V and 3 bases from J; junction bases left unmatched: 3. The CDR3 runs 16 residues. In germline, CDR1 is SGHRS, CDR2 YFSETQ.

The rearrangement joins TRBV14 to TRBJ2-7, with D tentatively TRBD1 (5 bases). The CDR3 has 16 amino acids. Trimming left V 1 base short and J 3 bases short, with 16 bases between. The germline CDR1 and CDR2 sequences are SGHDN and FVKESK. CDR3 DNA sequence: TGTGCCAGCAGCCAAGCAGGGCAAGCTTCCTTCTACGAGCAGTACTTC. Amino acids: CASSQAGQASFYEQYF. Full variable domain (remainder filled in from reference TRBV14 and TRBJ2-7): EAGVTQFPSHSVIEKGQTVTLRCDPISGHDNLYWYRRVMGKEIKFLLHFVKESKQDESGMPNNRFLAERTGGTYSTLKVQPAELEDSGVYFCASSQAGQASFYEQYFGPGTRLTVT.

The chain employs TRBV28 and TRBJ1-3, with 9 bases matching TRBD1. With 4 bases clipped from V and 2 bases from J, the junction kept 0 bases outside the gene matches. In germline, CDR1 is MDHEN, CDR2 SYDVKM. CDR3 size: 14 residues. The CDR3 nucleotides are TGTGCCAGCAGTTGGGACAGGGCTGGAAACACCATATATTTT. Protein: CASSWDRAGNTIYF.

Here the CDR3 reads CASSLFRGRGMNTEAFF. The CDR3 DNA follows: TGTGCCAGCAGCTTATTCAGGGGGCGAGGGATGAACACTGAAGCTTTCTTT. The chain carries TRBV7-8 and TRBJ1-1, with TRBD1 matching over 8 bases. The V gene end was trimmed by 2 bases and the J gene end by 0 bases; junction bases not matched to a gene: 8. Germline CDR1 and CDR2: SGHVS and FQNEAQ. This CDR3 region has 17 residues.